This T cell receptor (beta chain) was documented in a study of T cell changes during pregnancy in multiple sclerosis. This CDR3 spans 15 amino acids. Germline CDR1 MNHNY, CDR2 SVGAGI (reference sequence). Unmatched junction bases numbered 11, after V lost 5 bases and J lost 5 bases. Here immunoSEQ multiplex PCR was the method, and the copy in TCRdb shows in-frame clones only, minus some. There are about 88,000 clones in the sample; 92% occur only once, and 1.5% lies in the top ten. The clonotype comes from a female donor with multiple sclerosis, enrolled in a pregnancy study. This material consisted of peripheral blood, taken in the first trimester of pregnancy. The rearrangement uses TRBV6-6 and TRBJ1-1; 7 bases match TRBD1. The CDR3 region is CASSLGGNRGTEAFF. CDR3 nucleotides: TGTGCCAGCAGTCTTGGGGGAAACAGGGGAACTGAAGCTTTCTTT.